This T cell receptor beta chain was sequenced in a study of cytomegalovirus exposure and HLA in healthy donors. Trimming took 5 bases from V and 7 from J; bases not matched to a gene: 14. This CDR3 region has 16 residues. The germline CDR1 and CDR2 sequences are SGHRS and YFSETQ. Use of 60 Vbeta and 13 Jbeta primers characterized the PCR. Measured with immunoSEQ multiplex PCR; TCRdb has only the in-frame clones, and not every one. The table has roughly 120,000 clones, roughly 80% seen once. This sequence originates from a man aged 50-59 years in good health and CMV-seropositive. The chain recombines TRBV5-1 with TRBJ2-7; 11 bases match TRBD1. Sequences were obtained from PBMCs. CDR3 protein: CASRSIPGQGVEEQYF. The CDR3 nucleotides are TGCGCCAGCAGATCTATACCGGGACAGGGGGTGGAAGAGCAGTACTTC.